Presented here are 26 T cell receptor beta chains from one specimen sequenced in a study of graft-versus-host responses after intestinal transplantation. Sequenced by immunoSEQ multiplex PCR; TCRdb stores in-frame clones only, minus some. The sample includes 37,000 or so clones, under 95% of them seen just once. The material sequenced was PBMCs, taken 300 to 320 days after intestinal transplant. The receptors stem from a human patient who received an intestinal transplant, so some T cells may come from the graft donor.

CDR3 in DNA: TGTGCCAGCAGTTACACAGGGGATGGCTACACCTTC. Amino acids: CASSYTGDGYTF. The chain couples TRBV6-5 to TRBJ1-2; 7 nucleotides line up with TRBD1. Germline loops: CDR1 MNHEY, CDR2 SVGAGI. V shed 2 bases and J 6 bases; nucleotides not matched to a gene: 0. The CDR3 spans 12 residues.

J is TRBJ2-3 and V is TRBV10-3, with 10 bases lining up with TRBD2. There are 15 residues in the CDR3. Germline V CDR1 and CDR2: ENHRY, SYGVKD. V lost 4 bases, J lost 4 bases, and 5 bases stayed unmatched. CDR3 loop: CAISGWSGRADTQYF. In DNA, the CDR3 is TGTGCCATCAGTGGATGGAGCGGGAGGGCAGATACGCAGTATTTT.

The V gene is TRBV10-1, the J gene TRBJ2-4; 8 bases agree with TRBD1. J was trimmed by 1 base and V by 8 bases; bases with no gene match: 1. The germline V gene has CDR1 WNHNN and CDR2 SYGVQD (reference sequence). This CDR3 region has 13 residues. CDR3 nucleotide sequence: TGCGCCAGCCGGGACAGGGCCAAAAACATTCAGTACTTC. This translates into CASRDRAKNIQYF.

V is TRBV7-8 and J is TRBJ2-7; 10 bases agree with TRBD1. This CDR3 contains 15 residues. V trimming: 4 bases; J trimming: 1 base; junction bases outside the gene matches: 4. Germline V CDR1 and CDR2: SGHVS, FQNEAQ. CDR3: CASSWGTGASYEQYF. CDR3 nucleotide sequence: TGTGCCAGCAGCTGGGGGACAGGGGCTTCCTACGAGCAGTACTTC.

J is TRBJ1-6 and V is TRBV4-1; 8 positions match TRBD1. The CDR3 is 15 residues long. Germline V CDR1 and CDR2: MGHRA, YSYEKL. The J segment lost 9 bases and the V segment lost 3 bases, leaving 7 bases of the junction unmatched. CDR3 protein: CASSQSTGVGSPLHF. CDR3 DNA sequence: TGCGCCAGCAGCCAGTCGACAGGGGTGGGTTCACCCCTCCACTTT.

The chain is built from TRBV15 and TRBJ1-1; 7 bases agree with TRBD1. The CDR3 length is 15 residues. Germline V gives CDR1 LNHNV, CDR2 YYDKDF (reference sequence). Losses at the gene ends were 5 bases for V and 1 base for J; bases not matched to a gene: 7. The CDR3 nucleotides read TGTGCCACCAGCCTTCCCAGGGGGGCGAACACTGAAGCTTTCTTT. Residues: CATSLPRGANTEAFF.

The chain recombines TRBV5-6 with TRBJ1-6, with D unclear. This CDR3 has 12 residues. V was cut by 2 bases and J by 7 bases, with 4 bases left in between. CDR1 is SGHDT and CDR2 is YYEEEE in the germline V gene. Here the CDR3 reads CASSFANSPLHF. DNA of the CDR3: TGTGCCAGCAGCTTTGCGAATTCACCCCTCCACTTT.

A word on this clone: Its ends do not fully match the called genes, so a read error is possible. The J gene is TRBJ2-5, the V gene TRBV6-1, with 7 bases fitting TRBD2. Germline loops: CDR1 MNHNS, CDR2 SASEGT. This CDR3 is built from 14 residues. The CDR3 reads CASGEGLGLETQYF. For the CDR3, the DNA is TGTGCCAGCGGTGAAGGACTAGGTCTGGAGACCCAGTACTTC.

The chain combines TRBV4-1 with TRBJ2-1, with D uncertain. V lost 3 bases to trimming and J lost 5 bases, with 14 bases between them. The CDR3 spans 15 residues. Germline-derived CDR1 and CDR2 are MGHRA and YSYEKL. The DNA for the CDR3 is TGCGCCAGCAGCCAGCTTCGTGGGGTAAACAATGAGCAGTTCTTC. Protein sequence: CASSQLRGVNNEQFF.

The chain recombines TRBV4-2 with TRBJ2-3, with 10 bases identical to TRBD2. Germline CDR1 is LGHNA and CDR2 is YNFKEQ. Germline trimming cut 3 bases from V and 0 bases from J; bases unmatched to any gene: 9. The CDR3 runs 18 residues. CDR3: CASSHYRSGGTSTDTQYF. The CDR3 nucleotides read TGTGCCAGCAGCCATTACCGTAGCGGGGGGACCAGCACAGATACGCAGTATTTT.

The rearrangement links TRBV6-1 to TRBJ2-7; 8 bases line up with TRBD1. There are 11 residues in the CDR3. Unmatched junction bases numbered 2, after V lost 8 bases and J lost 5 bases. Per the germline V gene, CDR1 is MNHNS and CDR2 is SASEGT. The CDR3 coding sequence is TGTGCCAGCGCGACAGGGGACGAGCAGTACTTC. It yields the protein CASATGDEQYF.

The count of this clone is one. V is TRBV5-1 and J is TRBJ2-5; D call uncertain. The CDR3 extends over 13 amino acids. The germline V gene encodes CDR1 SGHRS and CDR2 YFSETQ. Trimming removed 8 bases at V and 3 bases at J, with 14 bases between. CDR3 region: CASKIVGEETQYF. The CDR3 DNA follows: TGCGCCAGTAAGATCGTTGGGGAAGAGACCCAGTACTTC.

The sample holds one count of this clone. This chain connects TRBV30 to TRBJ1-2; D possibly corresponds to TRBD1 (6 bases). The CDR3 has 15 residues. Trimming left V 1 base short and J 3 bases short, with 15 bases between. The germline V gene encodes CDR1 GTSNPN and CDR2 SVGIG (reference sequence). The CDR3 bases are TGTGCCTGGAGTGCTTATAGGACAGATCACTATGGCTACACCTTC. Residues: CAWSAYRTDHYGYTF.

Comment on this clone: In the same sample, other DNA sequences code for this CDR3. This chain connects TRBV9 to TRBJ2-1; the D is unclear. This CDR3 has 12 amino acids. V was pared by 0 bases and J by 8 bases, with 6 bases between. Germline V gives CDR1 SGDLS, CDR2 YYNGEE. Here the CDR3 DNA reads TGTGCCAGCAGCGTAGTATTCCATGAGCAGTTCTTC. Translating it yields CASSVVFHEQFF.

This clone is a singleton in its sample. The chain employs TRBV28 and TRBJ2-3; 7 bases fit TRBD2. CDR1 MDHEN and CDR2 SYDVKM come from the germline V gene. There are 15 residues in the CDR3. Losses at the gene ends were 7 bases for V and 2 bases for J; bases not matched to a gene: 9. CDR3 sequence reads: CASIPGGSPTDTQYF. CDR3 sequence (DNA): TGTGCCAGCATCCCTGGCGGGAGCCCCACAGATACGCAGTATTTT.

The CDR3 region has the DNA TGTGCCAGCAGTGCAAGCTCGGGACTAGCGAACACCGGGGAGCTGTTTTTT. It codes for CASSASSGLANTGELFF. The chain employs TRBV6-1 and TRBJ2-2; 8 nucleotides align to TRBD2. Germline CDR1 and CDR2: MNHNS and SASEGT. The CDR3 contains 17 residues. The V gene end was trimmed by 4 bases and the J gene end by 0 bases; junction bases not matched to a gene: 7.

V usage is TRBV7-6 and J usage is TRBJ2-7, with D tentatively TRBD2 (6 bases). This CDR3 region has 15 residues. Germline V gene lookup returns CDR1 SGHVS and CDR2 FNYEAQ. V lost 0 bases to trimming and J lost 4 bases, with 13 bases between them. The CDR3 coding sequence is TGTGCCAGCAGCTTAGCGGCCGGGGGAAGATACGAGCAGTACTTC. This gives the protein CASSLAAGGRYEQYF.

The chain is built from TRBV29-1 and TRBJ2-1; D remains ambiguous. Germline assignment: CDR1 SQVTM and CDR2 ANQGSEA. The CDR3 totals 16 residues. The V and J ends lost 4 bases and 0 bases respectively, with 16 bases between them. The CDR3 DNA reads as TGCAGCGTTGCGGAGATTAAGGCGAGCTCCTACAATGAGCAGTTCTTC. Translating it yields CSVAEIKASSYNEQFF.

V usage is TRBV4-1 and J usage is TRBJ2-3; a weak D match, TRBD2 (5 bases). V dropped 1 base and J dropped 6 bases, with 11 bases sitting between them. From germline, CDR1 is MGHRA and CDR2 YSYEKL. This CDR3 has 14 residues. CDR3: CASSQVGAPDTQYF. As DNA, the CDR3 is TGCGCCAGCAGCCAAGTGGGAGCGCCGGATACGCAGTATTTT.

This chain joins TRBV11-3 and TRBJ2-5; TRBD2 aligns across 15 bases. The CDR3 contains 18 residues. Germline assignment: CDR1 SGHNT and CDR2 YENEEA. The junction had 12 bases not matched to a gene; V was cut back by 3 bases and J by 7 bases. The CDR3 DNA reads TGTGCCAGCAGCTTCTGGACTAGCGGGAGGGCCACCGGGGGGACCCAGTACTTC. It is translated as CASSFWTSGRATGGTQYF.

The chain uses TRBV13 and TRBJ1-2; TRBD1 aligns across 11 bases. The CDR3 has 14 residues. Per the germline V gene, CDR1 is PRHDT and CDR2 is FYEKMQ (reference sequence). The V and J ends lost 6 bases and 8 bases, in that order; junction bases with no gene match: 8. For the CDR3, the DNA is TGTGCCAGCAGTGCCGATAGGACAGGGGGCGGCTACACCTTC. This translates into CASSADRTGGGYTF.

This chain uses TRBV6-5 with TRBJ2-7; maybe TRBD2 (5 bases). The CDR3 is 15 residues long. V was clipped by 4 bases and J by 0 bases, with 13 bases between them. Per the germline V gene, CDR1 is MNHEY and CDR2 is SVGAGI. CDR3 residues: CASSSLLGVSYEQYF. The CDR3 nucleotides are TGTGCCAGCAGTTCCCTCCTCGGGGTCTCCTACGAGCAGTACTTC.

The V gene is TRBV2, the J gene TRBJ1-1; D gene uncertain. The CDR3 totals 16 residues. Germline V lookup: CDR1 SNHLY, CDR2 FYNNEI. V was trimmed by 2 bases and J by 0 bases, leaving 13 bases between them. The CDR3 protein is CASSEMVPHVNTEAFF. For the CDR3, the DNA is TGTGCCAGCAGTGAAATGGTGCCACATGTGAACACTGAAGCTTTCTTT.

The chain joins TRBV6-1 to TRBJ1-1; TRBD1 aligns across 7 bases. This CDR3 spans 13 amino acids. Germline V CDR1 and CDR2: MNHNS, SASEGT. V was pared by 6 bases and J by 4 bases, with 5 bases of the junction left unmatched. The CDR3 DNA sequence: TGTGCCAGCAGACAGGGGTCCGTCACTGAAGCTTTCTTT. Protein sequence: CASRQGSVTEAFF.

This chain connects TRBV6-5 to TRBJ2-5, with 7 bases matching TRBD1. The end of the DNA fits TRBJ2-7 better, so the J call may be wrong. There are 15 residues in the CDR3. Germline CDR1 reads MNHEY; CDR2 reads SVGAGI. CDR3 nucleotide sequence: TGTGCCAGCTGGGGTGCCGGGACAGTCTTCCACGAGCAGTACTTC. Its translation is CASWGAGTVFHEQYF.

The chain joins TRBV29-1 to TRBJ2-3; 9 nucleotides agree with TRBD2. With 4 bases clipped from V and 4 bases from J, the junction kept 9 bases outside the gene matches. The CDR3 totals 15 residues. Germline assignment: CDR1 SQVTM and CDR2 ANQGSEA. DNA of the CDR3: TGCAGCGTTGTGCCGGGGCGGGGGGGCCCAGATACGCAGTATTTT. The encoded protein is CSVVPGRGGPDTQYF.